The present T cell receptor (beta chain) was sequenced within a study of breast tumors, draining lymph nodes, adjacent tissues. The CDR3 is 15 residues long. The germline CDR1 and CDR2 sequences are SGHVS and FQNEAQ. Comments on this clonotype: What it binds is unknown. A much larger clone differs by one base, so this may be a read error.

Points from the study as a whole: Findings are consistent with lymph node origin and intratumoral expansion of most tumor T cells. Tumors had less TCR diversity than lymph nodes, more than nontumor tissue.

The lymph nodes were axillary draining lymph nodes from breast cancer patients. MiXCR, applied by TCRdb to the multiplex PCR reads, yields one record per CDR3 protein. The table records fewer than 200,000 distinct CDR3 sequences, 30% to 35% of them present only once. V gene TRBV7-8 combines with J gene TRBJ2-6; D is tentatively TRBD1 or TRBD2 (5 bases each). The sequence derives from a female donor with breast cancer. Some clones in this sample may be carry-over from other donors' samples. The source material was axillary lymph node tissue. The CDR3 region is CAGSSWGTGANVLTF. CDR3 sequence (DNA): TGTGCCGGCAGCTCCTGGGGGACTGGGGCCAACGTCCTGACTTTC.